The 14 T cell receptor beta chains reported below all come from one sample, sequenced in a study of monozygotic twins with inflammatory bowel disease. TCRdb re-called the 5' RACE reads and catalogs CDR3 proteins one per entry, DNA excluded. The sample totals 70,000 to 95,000 distinct CDR3 sequences. The sample taken for sequencing was blood. The receptors derive from a human donor with ulcerative colitis or Crohn's disease, or a healthy co-twin of an affected twin (not recorded which).

The chain has TRBV7-8 and TRBJ1-2; with no DNA, the TCRdb D assignment of TRBD1 cannot be verified. The CDR3 is 12 residues long. The germline V gene encodes CDR1 SGHVS and CDR2 FQNEAQ. CDR3 in amino acids: CASRGQGSGYTF.

V gene TRBV7-2 combines with J gene TRBJ2-2; TCRdb reports TRBD1, a call that lacks DNA to check it against. Germline V lookup: CDR1 SGHTA, CDR2 FQGNSA. CDR3 length: 14 residues. The CDR3: CASSLGGASGELFF.

The genes are TRBV28 and TRBJ2-7. The CDR3 sequence is 13 residues long. From germline, CDR1 is MDHEN and CDR2 SYDVKM. The CDR3 region is CASSLRSEREQYF.

This CDR3 is CASSGTSGGAIEQFF. The chain couples TRBV5-1 to TRBJ2-1; TCRdb's D call, TRBD2, is unchecked because there is no DNA. Per the germline V gene, CDR1 is SGHRS and CDR2 is YFSETQ. This CDR3 is 15 amino acids long.

This chain uses TRBV27 with TRBJ1-1; the TCRdb D gene call, TRBD1, has no DNA to confirm it. The CDR3 is made up of 15 amino acids. The V gene's germline CDR1 is MNHEY and CDR2 SMNVEV (reference sequence). The CDR3 spells CASSPRGRMNTEAFF.

The chain uses TRBV5-1 and TRBJ1-1; lacking DNA, the TRBD1 call made by TCRdb goes unchecked. Germline V gene data show CDR1 as SGHRS and CDR2 as YFSETQ. This CDR3 comprises 15 residues. The CDR3 loop is CASSSLQGPDTEAFF.

The chain couples TRBV5-1 to TRBJ2-7; TCRdb returns TRBD1, unconfirmable since there is no DNA. Germline CDR1 and CDR2: SGHRS and YFSETQ. This CDR3 contains 18 residues. The CDR3 loop reads CASSAPQLARGALDEQYF.

The rearrangement links TRBV6-5 to TRBJ1-5; TCRdb returns TRBD1, unconfirmable since there is no DNA. Germline CDR1 and CDR2: MNHEY and SVGAGI. This CDR3 is built from 17 residues. The CDR3 is CASSYSKGGRSNQPQHF.

The rearrangement joins TRBV7-9 to TRBJ2-7. Germline V gives CDR1 SEHNR, CDR2 FQNEAQ (reference sequence). CDR3 length: 13 residues. The CDR3 sequence is CASSLALTYEQYF.

CDR3 residues: CASSLTHEGRAFF. The chain carries TRBV7-3 and TRBJ1-1. CDR1 SGHTA and CDR2 FQGTGA come from the germline V gene. The CDR3 loop spans 13 amino acids.

The rearrangement links TRBV10-3 to TRBJ2-1; the D call from TCRdb, TRBD1, cannot be confirmed without DNA. Germline V lookup: CDR1 ENHRY, CDR2 SYGVKD. CDR3 length: 17 amino acids. CDR3 loop: CAISESTGQGAGNEQFF.

The rearrangement links TRBV11-2 to TRBJ1-1. This CDR3 comprises 13 residues. The germline V gene encodes CDR1 SGHAT and CDR2 FQNNGV. This chain's CDR3 is CASSLVDNTEAFF.

This chain connects TRBV6-5 to TRBJ2-7; checking the TCRdb D call of TRBD1 is not possible without DNA. Germline CDR1 and CDR2: MNHEY and SVGAGI. The CDR3 is made up of 15 amino acids. CDR3 residues: CASSYRGSLVHEQYF.

This sequence joins TRBV21-1 and TRBJ2-2; TCRdb's D call, TRBD1, is unchecked because there is no DNA. TRBV21-1 is annotated as a pseudogene. The CDR3 is made up of 15 amino acids. CDR3 in amino acids: CASTPGAKNTGELFF.